A single sample gave rise to the 3 T cell receptor beta chains below, sequenced in a study of cytomegalovirus exposure and HLA in healthy donors. Amplification used 60 Vbeta primers and 13 Jbeta primers. Clones were read by immunoSEQ multiplex PCR, and TCRdb kept only the in-frame ones, dropping some. Among some 150,000 clones listed, over 75% were seen once. Input material: PBMCs. These receptor sequences come from a female donor in good health and CMV-seronegative.

The CDR3 region has the DNA TGTGCCAGCAGCTTTGATGGGACAGGGAACTATGGCTACACCTTC. The encoded protein is CASSFDGTGNYGYTF. This chain links TRBV5-5 with TRBJ1-2, with 9 nucleotides matching TRBD1. The germline V gene encodes CDR1 SGHKS and CDR2 YYEKEE (reference sequence). J gave up 2 bases and V 2 bases, and 4 bases lay outside the gene matches. The CDR3 has 15 residues.

V gene TRBV5-4 combines with J gene TRBJ1-5; 7 bases are a match to TRBD1. Germline values: CDR1 SGHNT, CDR2 YYREEE (reference sequence). V trimming: 2 bases; J trimming: 6 bases; junction bases outside the gene matches: 8. CDR3 length equals 15 residues. The CDR3 protein is CASSFDREESQPQHF. The CDR3 DNA reads TGTGCCAGCAGCTTCGACAGGGAGGAAAGTCAGCCCCAGCATTTT.

The rearrangement joins TRBV7-2 to TRBJ2-2; no reliable D call. This CDR3 has 14 residues. Between the trimmed V and J ends, which lost 4 bases and 4 bases, there was a span of 10 bases. CDR1 and CDR2 from the germline V gene are SGHTA and FQGNSA. The CDR3 spells CASSSSPGTGELFF. The CDR3 DNA sequence: TGTGCCAGCAGCTCATCACCGGGCACCGGGGAGCTGTTTTTT.